The 19 T cell receptor beta chains in this list originate from one sample, sequenced in a study of monozygotic twins with cystic fibrosis. Clones were sequenced by immunoSEQ multiplex PCR, and TCRdb holds only the in-frame ones, with some missing. Of around 9,500 clones listed, 97% to 99% are singletons. The material sequenced was blood. The receptors were gathered from a girl under 10 years old with cystic fibrosis.

V is TRBV5-6 and J is TRBJ1-2; 9 nucleotides match TRBD1. Germline V gives CDR1 SGHDT, CDR2 YYEEEE. Germline trimming cut 4 bases from V and 11 bases from J; bases unmatched to any gene: 12. This CDR3 is built from 14 residues. This chain's CDR3 is CASSPGLGTGFYTF. The DNA of the CDR3 is TGTGCCAGCAGCCCTGGGTTAGGGACAGGGTTTTACACCTTC.

V and J are TRBV11-2 and TRBJ2-7, with 8 bases matching TRBD1. The CDR3 runs 19 residues. Germline V gene lookup returns CDR1 SGHAT and CDR2 FQNNGV. V lost 5 bases to trimming and J lost 1 base; unmatched junction nucleotides: 19. CDR3 DNA: TGTGCCAGCAGCCACATTAGGGCGACCGGGACAGGCAATTCCTACGAGCAGTACTTC. This sequence encodes CASSHIRATGTGNSYEQYF.

V and J are TRBV25-1 and TRBJ1-2; D may be TRBD1 (6 bases). There are 14 residues in the CDR3. Germline lookup yields CDR1 MGHDK and CDR2 SYGVNS. V was pared by 1 base and J by 8 bases, with 14 bases between. In DNA, the CDR3 is TGTGCCAGCAGTGAATCCGGGGGGCGGAGGGGCTACACCTTC. This translates into CASSESGGRRGYTF.

This rearrangement joins TRBV2 to TRBJ2-1; tentatively, D is TRBD2 (6 bases). CDR3 length: 13 amino acids. Germline CDR1 is SNHLY and CDR2 is FYNNEI. Between the trimmed V and J ends, which lost 5 bases and 10 bases, there was a span of 15 bases. The CDR3 is CASSSGTPVEQFF. CDR3 DNA: TGTGCCAGCAGTTCCGGGACTCCCGTAGAGCAGTTCTTC. Together with reference TRBV2 and TRBJ2-1, the CDR3 gives the full variable domain: EPEVTQTPSHQVTQMGQEVILRCVPISNHLYFYWYRQILGQKVEFLVSFYNNEISEKSEIFDDQFSVERPDGSNFTLKIRSTKLEDSAMYFCASSSGTPVEQFFGPGTRLTVL.

The chain couples TRBV19 to TRBJ2-2; TRBD2 matches at 8 bases. Unmatched junction bases numbered 10, after V lost 5 bases and J lost 2 bases. The germline V gene encodes CDR1 LNHDA and CDR2 SQIVND (reference sequence). This CDR3 has 17 amino acids. The CDR3 loop reads CASSSRTSRVNTGELFF. The CDR3 DNA is TGTGCCAGTAGTTCCCGGACTAGCCGGGTTAACACCGGGGAGCTGTTTTTT.

The gene calls are TRBV7-8 and TRBJ1-1; D perhaps matches TRBD1 (6 bases). The CDR3 has 15 amino acids. Germline CDR1 and CDR2: SGHVS and FQNEAQ. The ends were cut back, 1 base at V and 5 bases at J, with 14 bases in the middle. The DNA for the CDR3 is TGTGCCAGCAGCTTAGTTGGGGGGGGCCGAACTGAAGCTTTCTTT. Amino acids: CASSLVGGGRTEAFF.

This clone has only one observation. J is TRBJ1-1 and V is TRBV14; D is ambiguous. Germline loops: CDR1 SGHDN, CDR2 FVKESK. The CDR3 is 15 amino acids. The V end was cut by 1 base, the J end by 4 bases, with 13 bases between. CDR3 sequence (DNA): TGTGCCAGCAGCCAAGTAGTGGGGAATATCACTGAAGCTTTCTTT. Protein product: CASSQVVGNITEAFF.

The chain links TRBV7-2 to TRBJ2-7, with 11 bases matching TRBD2. This CDR3 is built from 15 residues. V gave up 0 bases and J gave up 4 bases; unmatched junction bases: 2. CDR1 is SGHTA and CDR2 is FQGNSA in the germline V gene. CDR3 coding DNA: TGTGCCAGCAGCTTAGCGACTAGCGGGGATTACGAGCAGTACTTC. Its protein product is CASSLATSGDYEQYF.

The gene calls are TRBV6-5 and TRBJ1-4; D remains ambiguous. The CDR3 covers 16 residues. The V end was cut by 0 bases, the J end by 5 bases, with 13 bases between. Germline CDR1 is MNHEY and CDR2 is SVGAGI. Written as DNA, the CDR3 is TGTGCCAGCAGTTACTCGTACGGTGCCCGAAATGAAAAACTGTTTTTT. As protein: CASSYSYGARNEKLFF.

The chain joins TRBV28 to TRBJ2-5; D not resolved. Germline assignment: CDR1 MDHEN and CDR2 SYDVKM. This CDR3 region has 13 residues. Trimming took 4 bases from V and 7 from J, leaving 13 bases between them. Here the CDR3 reads CASSWQSVGTQYF. DNA of the CDR3: TGTGCCAGCAGTTGGCAGTCCGTCGGGACCCAGTACTTC.

As for this clone: Germline and junction disagree at one end, which may indicate a read error. The chain has TRBV19 and TRBJ2-6; D is unresolved. This CDR3 has 15 amino acids. CDR1 is LNHDA and CDR2 is SQIVND in the germline V gene (reference sequence). DNA of the CDR3: TGTGCTAGTAGTCTCGCAATTTCTGGGGCCAACGTCCTGACTTTC. Protein sequence: CASSLAISGANVLTF. Full variable domain (outside the CDR3, taken from reference TRBV19 and TRBJ2-6): DGGITQSPKYLFRKEGQNVTLSCEQNLNHDAMYWYRQDPGQGLRLIYYSQIVNDFQKGDIAEGYSVSREKKESFPLTVTSAQKNPTAFYLCASSLAISGANVLTFGAGSRLTVL.

The chain is built from TRBV18 and TRBJ1-1; 7 bases are a match to TRBD1. V lost 5 bases to trimming and J lost 1 base; unmatched junction nucleotides: 19. CDR1 KGHSH and CDR2 LQKENI come from the germline V gene. The CDR3 extends over 19 amino acids. CDR3 sequence reads: CASSSLNLGTVGRNTEAFF. The CDR3 DNA is TGTGCCAGCTCATCCCTTAACCTCGGGACAGTAGGACGGAACACTGAAGCTTTCTTT.

The chain carries TRBV9 and TRBJ2-1; D not certain. V lost 2 bases to trimming and J lost 3 bases, with 9 bases between them. The CDR3 extends over 14 amino acids. The V gene's germline CDR1 is SGDLS and CDR2 YYNGEE. This CDR3 is CASSVRGLYNEQFF. The CDR3, as DNA: TGTGCCAGCAGCGTGCGCGGCCTCTACAATGAGCAGTTCTTC.

The chain links TRBV2 to TRBJ1-5, with no clear D. The CDR3 loop spans 15 amino acids. Trimming took 2 bases from V and 1 from J, leaving 9 bases between them. The germline CDR1 and CDR2 sequences are SNHLY and FYNNEI. The CDR3 spells CASSENTLSNQPQHF. As DNA, the CDR3 is TGTGCCAGCAGTGAAAACACATTAAGCAATCAGCCCCAGCATTTT.

The V and J genes are TRBV7-2 and TRBJ2-3, with D perhaps TRBD1 (7 bases). V lost 5 bases and J 6 bases, leaving 15 bases between the germline ends. The CDR3 covers 14 residues. The germline V gene encodes CDR1 SGHTA and CDR2 FQGNSA. The CDR3 spells CASSPETGRDTQYF. CDR3 coding DNA: TGTGCCAGCAGCCCGGAGACAGGGAGGGATACGCAGTATTTT.

CDR3 in amino acids: CASSLGATTYEQYF. The CDR3 DNA follows: TGTGCCAGCAGCTTAGGGGCGACCACCTACGAGCAGTACTTC. The chain employs TRBV13 and TRBJ2-7, with unresolved D. The V gene lost 0 bases and the J gene lost 2 bases, with 8 bases spanning the gap. The CDR3 has 14 amino acids. From germline, CDR1 is PRHDT and CDR2 FYEKMQ (reference sequence).

This chain links TRBV7-2 with TRBJ1-1; D call uncertain. Between the trimmed V and J ends, which lost 8 bases and 3 bases, there was a span of 22 bases. The CDR3 length is 16 residues. The germline CDR1 and CDR2 sequences are SGHTA and FQGNSA. CDR3 sequence: CASDLEGHRRHTEAFF. The CDR3 DNA follows: TGTGCCAGCGATTTGGAGGGCCACCGGCGGCACACTGAAGCTTTCTTT.

CDR3 region: CASSSTAPYEQYF. CDR3 coding DNA: TGCGCCAGCAGCTCGACAGCGCCCTACGAGCAGTACTTC. This rearrangement joins TRBV5-1 to TRBJ2-7; D perhaps matches TRBD1 (5 bases). The CDR3 is made up of 13 amino acids. From germline, CDR1 is SGHRS and CDR2 YFSETQ. Trimming left V 3 bases short and J 2 bases short, with 9 bases between.

The gene calls are TRBV10-3 and TRBJ2-1; D is undetermined. Trimming left V 4 bases short and J 0 bases short, with 13 bases between. The germline V gene encodes CDR1 ENHRY and CDR2 SYGVKD. The CDR3 length is 16 residues. The CDR3 loop is CAISVYHFSSYNEQFF. The CDR3 DNA sequence: TGTGCCATCAGTGTTTATCATTTTAGCTCCTACAATGAGCAGTTCTTC.